The entry below describes one T cell receptor (beta chain). This clone was detected only a few times. The clone's antigen remains unknown. No much larger clonotype is one base removed from it; base qualities were not supplied. To prepare the library, the immunoSEQ multiplex PCR assay was applied. For the multiplex PCR, a mixture combining 60 forward primers for TCR Vbeta segments and 13 reverse primers for TCR Jbeta segments was used. A multiplex PCR assay on genomic DNA amplified the CDR3 region of rearranged TCR beta genes. The amplified TCR beta libraries were sequenced on the Illumina HiSeq System as 87-base-pair reads. In the authors' own workflow: Across the 666 repertoires, a later analysis counted 80 million or so unique TCR beta chains, around 11 million of which were shared by at least two donors. A nearest-neighbor algorithm error-corrected the raw reads and collapsed the reads into unique sequences, merging closely related sequences to remove PCR and sequencing errors. CDR3 sequences were aligned to IMGT reference sequences to assign V, D and J gene segments. For a sequence to be retained, a match of at least six nucleotides was required to both a V gene segment and a J gene segment. A rearrangement was called productive if the CDR3 had no stop codons and remained in frame with V and J, and every other rearrangement was called non-productive. CDR3 was defined by IMGT convention, running from the second conserved V-encoded cysteine to the conserved J-encoded phenylalanine. In an earlier analysis of approximately 500 of the donors, sequences lacking an unambiguous match to a single V gene segment were excluded. An earlier analysis of some 610 of the donors called V segments functional above 56.7% productive rearrangements and segregating when the between-donor standard deviation exceeded 5%. A statistical classification framework was developed to diagnose cytomegalovirus status using the catalog of TCR beta chain sequences. A later analysis assigned V and J genes by comparing TCR nucleotide sequences with IMGT/GENE-DB human TR gene sequences. The TCRdist pipeline was used in a later analysis to assign CDR3 sequences and most-parsimonious VDJ recombination scenarios. In a later analysis, each TCR beta chain was defined by its CDR3 amino acid sequence together with its V-gene family, and reads lacking a unique V-gene family were excluded. In a later analysis, 450 to 600 highly shared, low-generation-probability nucleotide sequences were removed to address suspected cross-contamination and a sequencing artifact. For each public chain, a later analysis derived a clonal expansion index from normalized ranks of inferred template counts within each repertoire. In a later analysis, generation probabilities were computed with a VDJ recombination model fitted to out-of-frame rearrangements, and the resulting probabilities were checked against IGoR. In a later analysis, hypergeometric tests were used to score TCR-TCR, TCR-HLA and TCR-CMV co-occurrence, with a repertoire-size bias correction applied to TCR pairs. False discovery rates were estimated in a later analysis by permuting HLA or CMV assignments 20 times. A later analysis grouped co-occurring TCRs with DBSCAN, adding TCRdist sequence similarity when clustering within HLA-allele-positive subsets. Repertoires with fewer than 30,000 or more than 120,000 public chains were left out of co-occurrence clustering, as were about 5 repertoires with anomalous nucleotide sharing. Drawn from immuneACCESS, this table holds only the in-frame rearrangements with V and J called that TCRdb kept. Clones are partly lost; checked studies trace under half to an unresolved V gene and leave the rest unexplained. That table furnishes V, J and clone size, whereas the DNA furnished D and trimming. The sample table shows some 150,000 clones, and 80% to 90% are seen once. The ten largest make up around 7.7% of the sample.

This record belongs to a study of cytomegalovirus exposure and HLA in healthy donors (dated by TCRdb to between 2016 and 2019). Background on the whole study: According to an earlier analysis of 450 to 650 of the donors, roughly 180 million T cells yielded over 100 million unique TCR beta sequences and around 280 Gb of sequence data. An early release covering about 600 HLA-typed donors comprised roughly 300 gigabases of sequencing data and tens of millions of unique TCR sequences. Among the roughly 410 genotyped donors, approximately 82% belonged to the genetic ancestry cluster associated with self-reported Caucasian donors. The study was designed to test whether signatures of past pathogen exposure could be identified by cataloging public T cell receptors. The study profiled the T cell repertoires of under 700 subjects by immunosequencing and related them to cytomegalovirus serostatus. In addition to the first cohort of around 670 subjects, a separate validation cohort of around 110 different subjects was used. The study combined high-throughput TCR immunosequencing, statistical association of individual TCRs with disease status, and machine learning to predict cytomegalovirus infection status. A later analysis re-analyzed previously published TCR beta repertoires from hundreds of donors and added high-resolution HLA genotyping to study TCR occurrence patterns. In the later analysis, no new phenotypic data were used to find candidate immune exposures; instead, reliance was placed on TCR beta sequences and their occurrence across donors. In an earlier analysis of a few hundred of the donors, high-throughput TCR beta sequencing was used to judge whether each TCR beta V gene segment behaved as functional or pseudogenic. Donor age, sex, ethnicity and CMV serostatus were compiled together with the repertoire data. Genome-wide SNP genotypes for about 65% of the roughly 700 donors were used in a later genetic analysis, which treated that subset as a discovery cohort. Every repertoire in the discovery cohort had been generated on one and the same sequencing platform. Class I and class II HLA loci were covered by the typing at four-digit resolution. The number of donors typed differed by locus, with about 620-630 for A, B, C, DRB1 and DQB1, around 500 for DQA1, 600 to 610 for DPA1, and around 450 for DPB1. Because of strong linkage in the cohort, four or five DR-DQ haplotypes were treated as single units for association and clustering. On average, around 200,000 unique TCR beta nucleotide sequences were sequenced per donor among 300 to 500 genotyped donors of the cohort, with roughly 18% of those sequences being non-productive. The investigation overall reported the following: The authors suggested that the approach could potentially be extended to other disease states and immunological phenotypes. A later analysis found that most CMV-associated TCR beta chains appeared HLA-restricted, with HLA associations seemingly driven largely by CMV exposure. A further reported finding was that TCR beta sequences accurately predicted the HLA-A and HLA-B alleles for most subjects in the first cohort. The sequencing pipeline was judged likely to have produced a cluster of highly shared sequence variants as a technical artifact. The classifier was reported to diagnose cytomegalovirus status with high specificity and sensitivity in both the original and validation cohorts. Because HLA typing was missing for some donors at each locus, association tests included only the typed subset. In a later genetic analysis, a missense DCLRE1C variant was associated with V-gene and J-gene trimming of TCR beta chains, and the association was replicated in an independent cohort. Specific HLA alleles were associated with roughly 17,000 TCR beta sequences at a false discovery rate of 0.05 in a later analysis. According to a later genetic analysis, donors in an Asian-associated ancestry cluster had fewer N-insertions in productive TCRs than the approximately 690-donor mean. When HLA alleles, especially DR and DQ, strongly co-occurred, attributing TCR associations to individual alleles was difficult. Across donors, most TCR sequences were observed very rarely, whereas some public TCRs were present in many individuals. Because counts were too low, 15 to 20 rarely observed V segments, including chromosome 9 orphons, were left out of the earlier analysis of 500 to 750 of the donors. Several of the top co-occurrence clusters appeared to be linked to parvovirus B19, influenza, CMV and Epstein-Barr virus, according to a later analysis. An earlier analysis of approximately 530 of the donors showed that most TCR beta V segments appeared in productive rearrangements either about 87% or about 30% of the time, which broadly matched IMGT annotations. Correlated functional status among segregating V segments might reflect linkage disequilibrium, but an unknown experimental factor could not be ruled out. Compared with equally common non-associated chains, HLA-associated TCR beta chains in a later analysis were more clonally expanded and had lower generation probabilities. The study gave a list of about 150 TCR beta chains associated with cytomegalovirus. A few of the identified cytomegalovirus-associated TCR beta chains were confirmed in vitro to be specific for cytomegalovirus antigens. Presence/absence analyses assumed roughly uniform sequencing depth across donors, an assumption that may not hold. Only TCR beta chains were sequenced in this cohort, and the absence of alpha or paired-chain data limited detectable features. According to a later analysis, TCR association rates differed among HLA loci, with DRB1 alleles showing the most associated TCRs and HLA-C alleles showing the fewest. Some IMGT-functional V segments, including TRBV6-2 and TRBV6-3, could not be distinguished by the 87-base-pair reads and were therefore excluded. The only immune exposure information available for the cohort was CMV serostatus.

V loses 2 bases, J loses 3 bases, and the germline ends lie 9 bases apart. The CDR3 starts with the cysteine, ends with the phenylalanine, and has 14 residues. Only the CDR3 region is kept as DNA, spanning 42 bases read in frame from base 1. According to the germline V gene, CDR1 reads MGHRA and CDR2 reads YSYEKL. The cohort comprised approximately 700 healthy bone marrow donors. At the time of sampling, every cohort member was nominally healthy, though immune exposures that went unrecorded were likely present. The donor tested CMV seropositive, placing the donor among the roughly 300 seropositive members of the cohort. A peripheral blood sample was provided by each donor, and peripheral blood mononuclear cells were used for TCR beta sequencing. The Qiagen DNeasy Blood Extraction Kit was used to extract genomic DNA from the blood cell samples.

The rearrangement combines TRBV4-1 with TRBJ2-3; a weak D assignment points to TRBD1 (5 bases agree). This receptor was taken from a woman under 40 in good health and CMV-seropositive. The sequencing input was PBMCs. CDR3 sequence: CASSQPDRTDTQYF. The DNA sequence is TGCGCCAGCAGCCAACCCGACAGAACAGATACGCAGTATTTT.